One and the same sample provided the 17 T cell receptor beta chains below, sequenced in a study of T cells in Graves' hyperthyroidism and ophthalmopathy. RNA transcripts gave rise to amplified TCR beta CDR3 regions. Using the HTBI primer set, a first-round RT-PCR was run on the TCR CDR3. From the multiplex PCR reads, TCRdb called clonotypes with MiXCR, one entry per CDR3 protein. The repertoire has 210,000 or so distinct CDR3 sequences, roughly 17% of them found once; the top ten carry 50%. The sequenced sample was blood. These receptors all stem from a man aged 50 or older with Graves' hyperthyroidism.

This clonotype occurred many times. The J gene is TRBJ2-2, the V gene TRBV3-1; no definite D call. The CDR3 is made up of 13 amino acids. Germline CDR1 LGHDT, CDR2 YNNKEL (reference sequence). Trimming took off 2 bases at V and 8 bases at J, with 9 bases between the two ends. CDR3 residues: CASSQNSWGELFF. CDR3 DNA: TGTGCCAGCAGCCAAAATAGTTGGGGGGAGCTGTTTTTT.

This clonotype was recorded at least ten times. This chain joins TRBV12-3 or TRBV12-4 and TRBJ1-1, with 7 nucleotides matching TRBD1. This CDR3 region has 14 residues. V lost 7 bases and J lost 5; bases outside the gene matches: 10. The CDR3 nucleotides are TGTGCCAGCACCTTTGAGGGGGCGAGGACTGAAGCTTTCTTT. Protein product: CASTFEGARTEAFF.

This clonotype was picked up a small number of times. The V and J genes are TRBV4-1 and TRBJ1-4; no reliable D call. Deletions cut 3 bases from V and 0 bases from J, with 11 bases between. This CDR3 comprises 16 residues. Germline V gives CDR1 MGHRA, CDR2 YSYEKL. This CDR3 reads CASSQGRPATNEKLFF. In DNA form, the CDR3 reads TGCGCCAGCAGCCAGGGGAGGCCTGCAACTAATGAAAAACTGTTTTTT.

This clonotype was counted many times. The gene calls are TRBV7-9 and TRBJ2-7; 9 nucleotides match TRBD1. The CDR3 has 15 amino acids. Germline CDR1 reads SEHNR; CDR2 reads FQNEAQ (reference sequence). Germline trimming cut 0 bases from V and 5 bases from J; bases unmatched to any gene: 5. DNA for the CDR3: TGTGCCAGCAGCTTAGCGGGGACAGGGATACACGAGCAGTACTTC. Translated: CASSLAGTGIHEQYF.

The chain is built from TRBV20-1 and TRBJ2-2; D is perhaps TRBD2 (6 bases). Trimming shortened V by 1 base and J by 7 bases, and 13 bases separated the two germline ends. This CDR3 is built from 14 residues. Germline assignment: CDR1 DFQATT and CDR2 SNEGSKA (reference sequence). The CDR3 loop reads CSARASRRGGELFF. The CDR3 DNA sequence: TGCAGTGCTAGAGCGAGCCGGCGGGGCGGGGAGCTGTTTTTT.

The CDR3 loop is CASSFLLGPRGETQYF. The CDR3, as DNA: TGTGCCAGCAGCTTCCTGCTCGGACCCCGGGGGGAGACCCAGTACTTC. This chain joins TRBV7-6 and TRBJ2-5; a possible D gene is TRBD2 (6 bases). Germline loops: CDR1 SGHVS, CDR2 FNYEAQ. Trimming removed 3 bases at V and 5 bases at J, with 19 bases between. The CDR3 is 16 amino acids.

This clonotype was seen a few times. This chain joins TRBV30 and TRBJ2-2; perhaps TRBD1 as D (6 bases). This CDR3 contains 15 residues. Germline V CDR1 and CDR2: GTSNPN, SVGIG (reference sequence). V shed 0 bases and J shed 7 bases, with 15 bases lying between them. CDR3 region: CAWSVLAGASGELFF. CDR3 nucleotide sequence: TGTGCCTGGAGTGTATTGGCAGGGGCTAGCGGGGAGCTGTTTTTT.

The rearrangement links TRBV4-1 to TRBJ1-2; 7 positions match TRBD1. The J segment lost 5 bases and the V segment lost 4 bases, leaving 10 bases of the junction unmatched. This CDR3 contains 15 residues. Per the germline V gene, CDR1 is MGHRA and CDR2 is YSYEKL. CDR3 protein: CASSLRWTGTYGYTF. The CDR3 nucleotides read TGCGCCAGCAGCCTCCGTTGGACAGGAACGTATGGCTACACCTTC.

This clonotype was detected many times. V is TRBV27 and J is TRBJ2-6; TRBD1 might be the D (5 bases). There are 16 residues in the CDR3. Deletions cut 2 bases from V and 3 bases from J, with 11 bases between. Germline loops: CDR1 MNHEY, CDR2 SMNVEV (reference sequence). CDR3 in amino acids: CASSLRPGFGANVLTF. The DNA for the CDR3 is TGTGCCAGCAGTTTAAGGCCAGGGTTTGGGGCCAACGTCCTGACTTTC.

Concerning this clonotype itself: A much larger clone lies a single base off, so this may be a read error. The CDR3 DNA reads TGCAGCGTTGTATTCACAGGTTCCTACGAGCAGTACTTC. Protein product: CSVVFTGSYEQYF. The J gene is TRBJ2-7, the V gene TRBV29-1; the D gene is possibly TRBD1 (5 bases). Trimming shortened V by 4 bases and J by 1 base, and 11 bases separated the two germline ends. The CDR3 totals 13 residues. The germline V gene encodes CDR1 SQVTM and CDR2 ANQGSEA.

Many counts were recorded for this clonotype. The gene calls are TRBV28 and TRBJ2-5; 10 positions match TRBD2. Per germline, CDR1 MDHEN and CDR2 SYDVKM. CDR3 length equals 15 residues. Trimming cost V 5 bases and J 2 bases; bases outside gene matches: 5. The CDR3, as DNA: TGTGCCAGCAGTCAGGGACTAGCGCAACAAGAGACCCAGTACTTC. This gives the protein CASSQGLAQQETQYF.

This clonotype has only a few counts. The V call is TRBV10-1, the J call TRBJ1-4; no definite D call. This CDR3 has 15 amino acids. Per the germline V gene, CDR1 is WNHNN and CDR2 is SYGVQD (reference sequence). V lost 0 bases to trimming and J lost 5 bases, with 10 bases between them. The CDR3 DNA reads TGCGCCAGCAGTGAGTCCAGTACCGGCAATGAAAAACTGTTTTTT. Its protein product is CASSESSTGNEKLFF.

This clonotype was seen more than once but under ten times. This chain connects TRBV30 to TRBJ1-6; D uncertain. Looked up from germline, CDR1 is GTSNPN and CDR2 is SVGIG (reference sequence). The CDR3 length is 16 residues. Trimming left V 3 bases short and J 7 bases short, with 19 bases between. This chain's CDR3 is CAWSPNPAGVNSPLHF. The CDR3 DNA reads as TGTGCCTGGAGCCCTAACCCTGCCGGGGTAAATTCACCCCTCCACTTT.

There are many counts of this clonotype. V gene TRBV6-1 combines with J gene TRBJ2-7; perhaps D is TRBD1 or TRBD2 (5 bases each). Per the germline V gene, CDR1 is MNHNS and CDR2 is SASEGT. There are 16 residues in the CDR3. V was shortened by 4 bases and J by 2 bases, with 18 bases between the two germline ends. As DNA, the CDR3 is TGTGCCAGCAGTGCTGGTCTCGGGACGGGTGCCTACGAGCAGTACTTC. Protein product: CASSAGLGTGAYEQYF.

In the case of this clonotype: Just one base apart from a much larger clone, this may be a read error. The chain joins TRBV6-2 or TRBV6-3 to TRBJ2-7; 11 bases agree with TRBD2. The DNA end favors TRBJ2-1, so the J call may be wrong. In germline, CDR1 is MNHEY, CDR2 SVGEGT. The CDR3 extends over 15 amino acids. Here the CDR3 reads CASSFGLAGPYEQFF. The CDR3 nucleotides read TGTGCCAGCAGTTTCGGACTAGCGGGCCCCTACGAGCAGTTCTTC.

V usage is TRBV11-2 and J usage is TRBJ1-2; D unclear. The CDR3 has 14 residues. Trimming left V 1 base short and J 4 bases short, with 10 bases between. The germline V gene has CDR1 SGHAT and CDR2 FQNNGV. CDR3 residues: CASSLGPSIYGYTF. The CDR3, as DNA: TGTGCCAGCAGCTTAGGGCCGTCGATCTATGGCTACACCTTC.

This clonotype was seen more than once but under ten times. The chain couples TRBV3-1 to TRBJ1-4; D possibly corresponds to TRBD1 (5 bases). The CDR3 sequence is 13 residues long. Trimming left V 5 bases short and J 10 bases short, with 14 bases between. Germline loops: CDR1 LGHDT, CDR2 YNNKEL (reference sequence). The CDR3 DNA reads as TGTGCCAGCAGCGGGACGGAACCTGTAAAACTGTTTTTT. Protein: CASSGTEPVKLFF. The full variable domain, with the rest looked up from reference TRBV3-1 and TRBJ1-4, is DTAVSQTPKYLVTQMGNDKSIKCEQNLGHDTMYWYKQDSKKFLKIMFSYNNKELIINETVPNRFSPKSPDKAHLNLHINSLELGDSAVYFCASSGTEPVKLFFGSGTQLSVL.